This T cell receptor beta chain was found in a study of blood T cells in healthy people across ages. Study-wide points: TCR beta diversity per million T cells fell roughly linearly with age.

Worth noting for this clonotype: Its antigen remains unknown.

Then a second PCR, running roughly 7 to 12 cycles, was carried out with a sample-barcoded 5' primer and a J-beta primer mix. The template-switch adaptor was a 5' adaptor with 12 random nucleotides. It tagged each cDNA molecule. From the 5' RACE reads, TCRdb called clonotypes with MiXCR, one entry per CDR3 protein. The sample includes some 760,000 distinct CDR3 sequences, roughly 25% of them seen just once. Germline lookup yields CDR1 MGHRA and CDR2 YSYEKL. This CDR3 comprises 17 residues. V gave up 3 bases and J gave up 1 base; unmatched junction bases: 8. Separately, the same data were catalogued under a study of T cells of mothers and their children. That paper adds: Material was donated by three healthy Caucasian mothers and their six children. When the second PCR was run, its M1S primer added sample barcodes and 2-4 random nucleotides.

Sequencing was done on a sample of blood. The chain couples TRBV4-1 to TRBJ1-5; TRBD1 aligns across 8 bases. The clonotype originates from a boy younger than 18 in good health. Here the CDR3 reads CASSQDPTGESNQPQHF. The CDR3 nucleotides read TGCGCCAGCAGCCAGGATCCGACAGGGGAGAGCAATCAGCCCCAGCATTTT.